The 5 T cell receptor beta chains given below trace back to one sample, sequenced in a study of identical twins. Via MiXCR, TCRdb re-called the 5' RACE reads, giving one row per CDR3 protein. The sample gives approximately 600,000 distinct CDR3 sequences, approximately 9.6% of which show up once; more than 2.5% is in the top ten. This sample also belongs to another study, concerning yellow fever vaccine responses in identical twins.

Sequenced input: PBMCs. These receptors were taken from a young woman in good health.

This chain joins TRBV7-2 and TRBJ2-7; no clear D gene. V lost 7 bases and J lost 6, with 19 bases in between. Germline V lookup: CDR1 SGHTA, CDR2 FQGNSA. The CDR3 has 14 residues. CDR3 region: CASTQRPIGLEQYF. The CDR3 bases are TGTGCCAGCACACAACGGCCCATCGGGCTCGAGCAGTACTTC.

This clonotype was picked up a small number of times. V gene TRBV6-1 combines with J gene TRBJ2-1; D not certain. There are 14 residues in the CDR3. CDR1 and CDR2 (germline): MNHNS, SASEGT. V lost 8 bases and J 1 base, leaving 12 bases between the germline ends. The CDR3 here is CASAHGPSYNEQFF. Here the CDR3 DNA reads TGTGCCAGCGCTCACGGGCCGTCCTACAATGAGCAGTTCTTC.

This clonotype was observed at least ten times. The J gene is TRBJ2-1, the V gene TRBV4-1; TRBD2 is a possible D gene (5 bases). The V gene's germline CDR1 is MGHRA and CDR2 YSYEKL. CDR3 length: 16 residues. V was clipped by 4 bases and J by 9 bases, with 22 bases between them. The DNA of the CDR3 is TGCGCCAGCAGCCCCCGGGGTAGCCGGGCGGTGTCTGAGCAGTTCTTC. This sequence encodes CASSPRGSRAVSEQFF.

This clonotype was observed a handful of times. The chain is built from TRBV5-6 and TRBJ2-2; a weak D match, TRBD2 (6 bases). Germline V gene sequence: CDR1 SGHDT, CDR2 YYEEEE. The ends were cut back, 2 bases at V and 7 bases at J, with 15 bases in the middle. This CDR3 comprises 15 residues. The CDR3 bases are TGTGCCAGCAGCTTACCGGGACTTCATGTCGGGGAGCTGTTTTTT. Translation: CASSLPGLHVGELFF.

This clonotype was observed a few times. The chain is built from TRBV27 and TRBJ2-7, with 7 bases fitting TRBD1. Losses at the gene ends were 1 base for V and 4 bases for J; bases not matched to a gene: 10. This CDR3 has 16 residues. Looked up from germline, CDR1 is MNHEY and CDR2 is SMNVEV (reference sequence). CDR3 coding DNA: TGTGCCAGCAGTTTATTACCGGGACAGAATTTTTACGAGCAGTACTTC. It specifies CASSLLPGQNFYEQYF.